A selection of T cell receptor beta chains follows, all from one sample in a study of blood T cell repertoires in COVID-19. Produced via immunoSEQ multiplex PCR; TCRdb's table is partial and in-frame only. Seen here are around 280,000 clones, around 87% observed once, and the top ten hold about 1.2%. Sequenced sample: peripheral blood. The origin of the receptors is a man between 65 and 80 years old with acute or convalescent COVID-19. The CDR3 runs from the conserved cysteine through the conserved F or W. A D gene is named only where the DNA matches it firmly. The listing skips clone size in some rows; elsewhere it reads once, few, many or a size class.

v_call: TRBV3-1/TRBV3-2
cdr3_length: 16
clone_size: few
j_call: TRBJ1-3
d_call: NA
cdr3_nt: TGTGCCAGCAGCCCTAGGCGACAGTTCTCTGGAAACACCATATATTTT
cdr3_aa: CASSPRRQFSGNTIYF

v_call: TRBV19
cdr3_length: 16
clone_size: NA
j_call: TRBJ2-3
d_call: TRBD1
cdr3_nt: TGTGCCAGTAGTATCTCCGGGACAGGGTACACAGATACGCAGTATTTT
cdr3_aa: CASSISGTGYTDTQYF

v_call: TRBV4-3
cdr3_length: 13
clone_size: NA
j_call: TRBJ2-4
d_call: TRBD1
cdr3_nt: TGCGCCAGCAGCCAAGATCACCGGGACAGGGCATACTTC
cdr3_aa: CASSQDHRDRAYF

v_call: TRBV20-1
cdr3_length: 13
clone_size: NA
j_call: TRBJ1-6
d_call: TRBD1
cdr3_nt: TGCAGTGCTAGTGGGACAGCAAATTCACCCCTCCACTTT
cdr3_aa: CSASGTANSPLHF

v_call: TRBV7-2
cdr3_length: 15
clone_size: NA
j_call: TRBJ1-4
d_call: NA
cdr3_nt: TGTGCCAGCAGCTTAGATGCGGGGGGCGGAGAAAAACTGTTTTTT
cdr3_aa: CASSLDAGGGEKLFF

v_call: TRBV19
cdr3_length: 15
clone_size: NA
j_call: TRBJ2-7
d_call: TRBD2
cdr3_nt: TGTGCCAGTAGTATAGCGAGCGGGGAGTCCTACGAGCAGTACTTC
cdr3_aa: CASSIASGESYEQYF

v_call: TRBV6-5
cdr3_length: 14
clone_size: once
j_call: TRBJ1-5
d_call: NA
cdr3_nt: TGTGCCAGCAGTCAGGGGATGGGCAATCAGCCCCAGCATTTT
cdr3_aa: CASSQGMGNQPQHF

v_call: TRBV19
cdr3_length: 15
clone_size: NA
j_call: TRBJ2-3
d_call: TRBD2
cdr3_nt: TGTGCCAGTATAGCGGGGGGTTCTGGCACAGATACGCAGTATTTT
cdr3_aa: CASIAGGSGTDTQYF

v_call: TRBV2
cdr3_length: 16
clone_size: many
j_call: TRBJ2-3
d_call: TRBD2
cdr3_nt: TGTGCCAGCGGTCACCTGACTAGCGGGACTGCAGATACGCAGTATTTT
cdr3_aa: CASGHLTSGTADTQYF

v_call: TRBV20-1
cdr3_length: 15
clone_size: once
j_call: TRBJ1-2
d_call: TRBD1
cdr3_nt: TGCAGTGCTAGTAAAACAGGGGGGGTAGGATGGGGCTACACCTTC
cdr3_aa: CSASKTGGVGWGYTF

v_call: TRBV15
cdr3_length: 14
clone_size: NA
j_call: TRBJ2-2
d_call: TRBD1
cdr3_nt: TGTGCCACCAGCGGTAGACAGGGCCCCGGGGAGCTGTTTTTT
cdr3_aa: CATSGRQGPGELFF

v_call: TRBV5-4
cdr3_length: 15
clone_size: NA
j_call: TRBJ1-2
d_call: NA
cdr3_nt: TGTGCCAGCAGCTTGGAAGGGAGATATAACTATGGCTACACCTTC
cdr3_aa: CASSLEGRYNYGYTF

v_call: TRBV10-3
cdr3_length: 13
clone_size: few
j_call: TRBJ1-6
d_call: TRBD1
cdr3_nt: TGTGCCATCAGAGGGACAGGTAATTCACCCCTCCACTTT
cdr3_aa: CAIRGTGNSPLHF

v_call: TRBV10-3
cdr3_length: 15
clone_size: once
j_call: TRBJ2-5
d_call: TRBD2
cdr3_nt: TGTGCCATCAGCAACGTAGCGGGGGGGCTAGAGACCCAGTACTTC
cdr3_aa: CAISNVAGGLETQYF

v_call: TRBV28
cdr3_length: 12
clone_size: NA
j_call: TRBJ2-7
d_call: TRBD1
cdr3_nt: TGTGCCAGCAGTCTCCGACAGGGCGAGCAGTACTTC
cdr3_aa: CASSLRQGEQYF

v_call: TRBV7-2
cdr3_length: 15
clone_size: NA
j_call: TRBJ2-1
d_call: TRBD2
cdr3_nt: TGTGCCAGCAGCTTGGGGCGGGGGGACTACAATGAGCAGTTCTTC
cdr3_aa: CASSLGRGDYNEQFF

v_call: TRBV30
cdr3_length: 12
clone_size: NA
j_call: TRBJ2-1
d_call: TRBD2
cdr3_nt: TGTGCCTGGGCGGGGGTCAACAATGAGCAGTTCTTC
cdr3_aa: CAWAGVNNEQFF

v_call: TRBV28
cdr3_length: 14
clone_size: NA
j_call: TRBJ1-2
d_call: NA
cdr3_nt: TGTGCCAGCAAAGTCGGGTCAGGGGACTATGGCTACACCTTC
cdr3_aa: CASKVGSGDYGYTF

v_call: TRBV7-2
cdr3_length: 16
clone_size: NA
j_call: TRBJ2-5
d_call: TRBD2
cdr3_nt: TGTGCCAGCAGCTTAGGACTAGCGGGAGTAAGGGAGACCCAGTACTTC
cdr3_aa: CASSLGLAGVRETQYF

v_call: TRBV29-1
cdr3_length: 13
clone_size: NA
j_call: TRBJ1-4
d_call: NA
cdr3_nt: TGCAGCGGATGGACTCAAGAGGGCGGAAAACTGTTTTTT
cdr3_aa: CSGWTQEGGKLFF

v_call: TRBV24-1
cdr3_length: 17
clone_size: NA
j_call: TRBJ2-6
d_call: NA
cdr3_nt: TGTGCCACCAGTGAGGGGGGACGGATCTCTGGGGCCAACGTCCTGACTTTC
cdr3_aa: CATSEGGRISGANVLTF

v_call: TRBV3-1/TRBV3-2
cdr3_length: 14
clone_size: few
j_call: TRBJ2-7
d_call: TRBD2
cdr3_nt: TGTGCCAGCAGCCCGTCTAGCGGGGGGCTCGAGCAGTACTTC
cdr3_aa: CASSPSSGGLEQYF

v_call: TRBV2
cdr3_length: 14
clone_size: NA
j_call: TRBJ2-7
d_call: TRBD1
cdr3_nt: TGTGCCAGCGGACAGGAAGAGGGGCGCTACGAGCAGTACTTC
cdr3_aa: CASGQEEGRYEQYF

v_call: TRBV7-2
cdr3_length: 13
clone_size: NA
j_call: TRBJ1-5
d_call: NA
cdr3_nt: TGTGCCAGCAGCTCCGCGGGTCGTCAGCCCCAGCATTTT
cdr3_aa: CASSSAGRQPQHF

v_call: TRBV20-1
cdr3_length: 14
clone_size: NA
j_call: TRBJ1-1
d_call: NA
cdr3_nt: TGCAGTGCTAGTCGGGGGGAGTTAGAAAATGAAGCTTTCTTT
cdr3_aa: CSASRGELENEAFF

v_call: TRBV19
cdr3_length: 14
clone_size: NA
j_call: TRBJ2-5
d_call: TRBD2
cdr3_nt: TGTGCCAGTAGTGGGGGTCTAGCGGGAGAGACCCAGTACTTC
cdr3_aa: CASSGGLAGETQYF

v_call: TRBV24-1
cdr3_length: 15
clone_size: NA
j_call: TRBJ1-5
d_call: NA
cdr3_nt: TGTGCCACCAGTGGAGCGGGGGAAGGCAGACAGCCCCAGCATTTT
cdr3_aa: CATSGAGEGRQPQHF

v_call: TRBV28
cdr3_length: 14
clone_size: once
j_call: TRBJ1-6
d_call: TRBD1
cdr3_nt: TGTGCCAGCAGGTTAGGGACAGTCAATTCACCCCTCCACTTT
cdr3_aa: CASRLGTVNSPLHF

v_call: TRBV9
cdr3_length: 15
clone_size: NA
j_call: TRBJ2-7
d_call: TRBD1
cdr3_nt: TGTGCCAGCAGCGCACAGGGGGCTGGATCCTACGAGCAGTACTTC
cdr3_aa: CASSAQGAGSYEQYF

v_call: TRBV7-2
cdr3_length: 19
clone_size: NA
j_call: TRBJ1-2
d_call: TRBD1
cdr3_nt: TGTGCCAGCAGCTTAGCGGGGTTAAACAGGGGGCGCGTTAACTATGGCTACACCTTC
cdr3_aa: CASSLAGLNRGRVNYGYTF

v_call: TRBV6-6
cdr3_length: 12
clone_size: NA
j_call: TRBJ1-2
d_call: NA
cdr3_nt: TGTGCCAGCAGTTTAGGAGGGAATGGCTACACCTTC
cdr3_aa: CASSLGGNGYTF

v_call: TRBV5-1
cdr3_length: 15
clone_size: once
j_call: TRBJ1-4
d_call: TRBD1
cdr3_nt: TGCGCCAGCAGTGGACAGGGGGCTGCTAATGAAAAACTGTTTTTT
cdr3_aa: CASSGQGAANEKLFF

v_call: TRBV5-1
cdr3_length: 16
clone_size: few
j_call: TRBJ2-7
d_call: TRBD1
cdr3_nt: TGCGCCAGCAGCGCCCAGGGGGCGCGGATTTCCGACGAGCAGTACTTC
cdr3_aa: CASSAQGARISDEQYF

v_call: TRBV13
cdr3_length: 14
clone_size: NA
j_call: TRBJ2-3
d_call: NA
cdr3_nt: TGTGCCAGCAGCTCGGGACACAACACAGATACGCAGTATTTT
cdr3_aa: CASSSGHNTDTQYF

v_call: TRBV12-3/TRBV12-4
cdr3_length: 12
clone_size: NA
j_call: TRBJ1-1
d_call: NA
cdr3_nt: TGTGCCAGCAGGTTTCGGGACACTGAAGCTTTCTTT
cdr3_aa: CASRFRDTEAFF

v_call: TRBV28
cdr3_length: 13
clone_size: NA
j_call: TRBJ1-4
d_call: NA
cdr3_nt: TGTGCCAGCAGTTACCCATCGAACACAAAACTGTTTTTT
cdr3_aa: CASSYPSNTKLFF

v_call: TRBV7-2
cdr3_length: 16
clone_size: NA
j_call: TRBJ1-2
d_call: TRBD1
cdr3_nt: TGTGCCAGCAGCATAAATCCCCGGGACAGGGTTTATGGCTACACCTTC
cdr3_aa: CASSINPRDRVYGYTF

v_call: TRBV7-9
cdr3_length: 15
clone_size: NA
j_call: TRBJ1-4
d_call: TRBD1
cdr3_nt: TGTGCCAGCAGCTTAATCGGGACAGGAAATGAAAAACTGTTTTTT
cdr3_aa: CASSLIGTGNEKLFF

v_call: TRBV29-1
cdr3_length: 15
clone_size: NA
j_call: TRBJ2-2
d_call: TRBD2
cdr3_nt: TGCAGCGTTCCTGGGACTAGCGGGAGCACCGGGGAGCTGTTTTTT
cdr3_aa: CSVPGTSGSTGELFF

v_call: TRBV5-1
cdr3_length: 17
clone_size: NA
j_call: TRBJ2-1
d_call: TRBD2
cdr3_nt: TGCGCCAGCAGCCCTGGGCAGGGGGCAACTAGCGGGAGGGCGATGTTCTTC
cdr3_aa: CASSPGQGATSGRAMFF

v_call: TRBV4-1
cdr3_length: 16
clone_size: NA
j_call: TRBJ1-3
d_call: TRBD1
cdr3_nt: TGCGCCAGCAGCCAAGGACAGGGCCGATCTGGAAACACCATATATTTT
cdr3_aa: CASSQGQGRSGNTIYF

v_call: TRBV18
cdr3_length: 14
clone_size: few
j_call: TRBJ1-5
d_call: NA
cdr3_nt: TGTGCCAGCTCACCTACAGGGATGAGTCAGCCCCAGCATTTT
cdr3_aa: CASSPTGMSQPQHF

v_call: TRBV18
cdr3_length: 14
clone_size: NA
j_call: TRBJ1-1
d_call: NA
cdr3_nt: TGTGCCAGCTCACCAGGGAGGTCGAACACTGAAGCTTTCTTT
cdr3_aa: CASSPGRSNTEAFF

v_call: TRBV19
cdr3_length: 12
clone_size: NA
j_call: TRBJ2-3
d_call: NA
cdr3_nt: TGTGCCAGTAGCCTACGCACAGATACGCAGTATTTT
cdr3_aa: CASSLRTDTQYF